This T cell receptor beta chain was identified in a study of breast tumors, draining lymph nodes, adjacent tissues. Study-level points and caveats: The data were judged consistent with most tumor T cells coming from lymph node and expanding in tumor. Compared with lymph nodes, tumors were less diverse; compared with nontumor tissue, more. Luminal-like breast cancer showed significantly greater tumor-nontumor repertoire similarity than basal-like breast cancer did.

Axillary draining lymph nodes of breast cancer patients supplied the node samples. In its sample, this clonotype was seen many times. Its target is not known. Germline V gene lookup returns CDR1 ENHRY and CDR2 SYGVKD. This CDR3 comprises 13 residues. Trimming cost V 3 bases and J 7 bases, with 7 bases left between them. TCRdb recomputed calls from the multiplex PCR reads with MiXCR, one row per CDR3 protein. The sample consists of about 130,000 distinct CDR3 sequences, around 21% of them appearing once. This clonotype was obtained from a female donor with breast cancer. Some clones in this sample may be carry-over from other donors' samples. The sequencing sample was made of axillary lymph node tissue. The chain carries TRBV10-3 and TRBJ1-6; no firm D call. CDR3 in amino acids: CAISEIQNSPLHF. CDR3 bases: TGTGCCATCAGTGAAATTCAGAATTCACCCCTCCACTTT.